This T cell receptor beta chain was recovered during a study of T cells in Graves' hyperthyroidism and ophthalmopathy. CDR1 and CDR2 (germline): SQVTM, ANQGSEA. The CDR3 spans 14 residues. V trimming: 4 bases; J trimming: 5 bases; junction bases outside the gene matches: 5. This clonotype showed up just once. Amplification yielded TCR beta CDR3 regions, with RNA transcripts as the source. HTBI primers drove first-round RT-PCR of the TCR CDR3. MiXCR, run by TCRdb on the multiplex PCR reads, gives a single entry per CDR3 protein. The data contain roughly 500,000 distinct CDR3 sequences, roughly 45% of them singletons.

The chain recombines TRBV29-1 with TRBJ1-4, with 9 bases matching TRBD1. The receptor was derived from an adult woman with Graves' disease, either hyperthyroidism or ophthalmopathy (not recorded which). The specimen sequenced was peripheral blood or thyroid tissue (not recorded which). The CDR3 coding sequence is TGCAGCGTTGTTACAGGGGGCTGGAATGAAAAACTGTTTTTT. Translating gives CSVVTGGWNEKLFF.